This TCR beta chain comes out of a study of T cells in Graves' hyperthyroidism and ophthalmopathy. General observations from the study: With a median lead of around 5.9 months before onset, the model predicted ophthalmopathy.

Germline assignment: CDR1 SGHTS and CDR2 YDEGEE. The V gene lost 0 bases and the J gene lost 7 bases, with 18 bases spanning the gap. This CDR3 has 16 amino acids. This clonotype was counted at least ten times. Its antigen is as yet unknown. The TCR beta CDR3 regions underwent amplification using RNA transcripts as the source. HTBI primers were employed in a first-round RT-PCR of the TCR CDR3. TCRdb redid the calling of the multiplex PCR reads with MiXCR, one entry per CDR3 protein. The table has around 250,000 distinct CDR3 sequences, roughly 14% seen once. Diagnosis of hyperthyroidism was new in patients aged 18 to 65, and its duration was under 2 months. Any patient presenting with uncontrolled infection, other autoimmune disease, pregnancy or lactation was left out. PBMCs were obtained from 10 ml fresh peripheral blood.

This chain joins TRBV5-8 and TRBJ2-3; D not resolved. Material for sequencing was blood. The clonotype originates from a woman in her thirties or forties with Graves' hyperthyroidism that later progressed to Graves' ophthalmopathy. The CDR3 loop reads CASSLGRPGTSHTQYF. CDR3 DNA: TGTGCCAGCAGCTTGGGAAGACCCGGCACTTCTCATACGCAGTATTTT. Using reference TRBV5-8 and TRBJ2-3 for the parts outside the CDR3, the full variable domain is EAGVTQSPTHLIKTRGQQATLRCSPISGHTSVYWYQQALGLGLQFLLWYDEGEERNRGNFPPRFSGRQFPNYSSELNVNALELEDSALYLCASSLGRPGTSHTQYFGPGTRLTVL.